This entry is about one TCR beta chain. The antigen remains unidentified. Clones were sequenced by immunoSEQ multiplex PCR, and TCRdb holds only the in-frame ones, with some missing. The top ten clones hold about 4.9% of a sample with some 150,000 clones, 70% to 90% of them seen once. These data come from a study of T cell responses to AZD1222 COVID-19 vaccine. The study, taken as a whole, reports: Donors skewed white British and female; clonal diversity was possibly underestimated. The study found vaccine-associated CD4 TCRs spanning spike, dominant at 160-218 and 743-854.

The sample consisted of peripheral blood, taken 28 days after the second dose of the MenACWY control vaccine. This receptor was identified in an adult who received the MenACWY meningococcal vaccine as a control.

CDR3 region: CASRTPTGFHEQYF. CDR3 DNA: TGTGCCAGCAGGACCCCGACAGGCTTCCACGAGCAGTACTTC. The chain joins TRBV28 to TRBJ2-7; maybe TRBD1 (6 bases). V dropped 6 bases and J dropped 5 bases, with 17 bases sitting between them. CDR3 size: 14 residues. The germline gives CDR1 MDHEN, CDR2 SYDVKM.